The 9 T cell receptor beta chains in this list originate from one sample, sequenced in a study of cytomegalovirus exposure and HLA in healthy donors. Primers for the PCR totalled 60 Vbeta and 13 Jbeta. TCRdb's table, derived via immunoSEQ multiplex PCR, lists solely in-frame clones and lacks some. The ten most abundant clones cover 0.71% of a sample with around 29,000 clones. Sequencing input: PBMCs. Every receptor here comes from a man younger than 40 in good health and CMV-seronegative.

The genes are TRBV6-1 and TRBJ2-7; 7 bases line up with TRBD1. The junction had 5 bases not matched to a gene; V was cut back by 4 bases and J by 5 bases. The CDR3 has 13 amino acids. Per the germline V gene, CDR1 is MNHNS and CDR2 is SASEGT. The CDR3 sequence is CASSVGTVNEQYF. DNA for the CDR3: TGTGCCAGCAGTGTCGGGACAGTAAACGAGCAGTACTTC.

The rearrangement links TRBV21-1 to TRBJ1-1; the table's D call, TRBD1, was not checked against the DNA. TRBV21-1 is annotated as a pseudogene. This CDR3 contains 15 residues. CDR3 residues: CASSKKDSGNTEAFF. The CDR3 coding sequence is TGTGCCAGCAGCAAAAAGGATTCAGGGAACACTGAAGCTTTCTTT.

V is TRBV28 and J is TRBJ2-7; D remains ambiguous. Germline V gene lookup returns CDR1 MDHEN and CDR2 SYDVKM. CDR3 length: 11 residues. The V end was cut by 3 bases, the J end by 6 bases, with 6 bases between. The CDR3 reads CASSFWAEQYF. The DNA of the CDR3 is TGTGCCAGCAGTTTTTGGGCCGAGCAGTACTTC.

The chain recombines TRBV2 with TRBJ1-6; weak D call: TRBD1 (5 bases). Germline V gives CDR1 SNHLY, CDR2 FYNNEI. The CDR3 is 13 residues long. V was cut by 4 bases and J by 7 bases, with 8 bases left in between. Here the CDR3 DNA reads TGTGCCAGCAGTGCTCGGGGGAATTCACCCCTCCACTTT. It specifies CASSARGNSPLHF.

For the CDR3, the DNA is TGCGCCAGCAGCGAACCCTTAAGGAGGGACAGAACACAAGAGACCCAGTACTTC. Its protein is CASSEPLRRDRTQETQYF. The gene calls are TRBV5-1 and TRBJ2-5; D is possibly TRBD1 (7 bases). The CDR3 sequence is 18 residues long. The V and J ends lost 4 bases and 2 bases respectively, with 24 bases between them. CDR1 and CDR2 from the germline V gene are SGHRS and YFSETQ.

This chain links TRBV28 with TRBJ1-2; D possibly corresponds to TRBD1 (5 bases). V lost 1 base and J 3 bases, leaving 9 bases between the germline ends. From germline, CDR1 is MDHEN and CDR2 SYDVKM. The CDR3 runs 14 residues. CDR3 in amino acids: CASSLYQGYYGYTF. The DNA of the CDR3 is TGTGCCAGCAGTTTATACCAGGGTTACTATGGCTACACCTTC.

This sequence joins TRBV9 and TRBJ2-5; 9 bases are a match to TRBD1. The germline gives CDR1 SGDLS, CDR2 YYNGEE. J lost 10 bases, V lost 3 bases, and 7 bases had no gene match. This CDR3 has 13 amino acids. The chain's CDR3 is CASSEGTGSGQYF. The CDR3 DNA reads as TGTGCCAGCAGCGAAGGGACAGGGTCGGGCCAGTACTTC.

V usage is TRBV5-1 and J usage is TRBJ2-5; TRBD2 is a possible D gene (6 bases). This CDR3 is 17 amino acids long. CDR1 and CDR2 from the germline V gene are SGHRS and YFSETQ. V lost 1 base and J lost 1, with 17 bases in between. The CDR3 bases are TGCGCCAGCAGCTTGTGGGCCCGGCGCGGGATCCAAGAGACCCAGTACTTC. It yields the protein CASSLWARRGIQETQYF.

CDR3 in amino acids: CASSPTSRGSYEQYF. The DNA of the CDR3 is TGTGCCAGCAGCCCAACCTCCAGGGGCTCCTACGAGCAGTACTTC. The chain joins TRBV9 to TRBJ2-7, with a weak D call TRBD1 (6 bases). The CDR3 totals 15 residues. Germline V gives CDR1 SGDLS, CDR2 YYNGEE. The V end was cut by 4 bases, the J end by 0 bases, with 14 bases between. Variable domain in full (rest from reference TRBV9 and TRBJ2-7): DSGVTQTPKHLITATGQRVTLRCSPRSGDLSVYWYQQSLDQGLQFLIQYYNGEERAKGNILERFSAQQFPDLHSELNLSSLELGDSALYFCASSPTSRGSYEQYFGPGTRLTVT.